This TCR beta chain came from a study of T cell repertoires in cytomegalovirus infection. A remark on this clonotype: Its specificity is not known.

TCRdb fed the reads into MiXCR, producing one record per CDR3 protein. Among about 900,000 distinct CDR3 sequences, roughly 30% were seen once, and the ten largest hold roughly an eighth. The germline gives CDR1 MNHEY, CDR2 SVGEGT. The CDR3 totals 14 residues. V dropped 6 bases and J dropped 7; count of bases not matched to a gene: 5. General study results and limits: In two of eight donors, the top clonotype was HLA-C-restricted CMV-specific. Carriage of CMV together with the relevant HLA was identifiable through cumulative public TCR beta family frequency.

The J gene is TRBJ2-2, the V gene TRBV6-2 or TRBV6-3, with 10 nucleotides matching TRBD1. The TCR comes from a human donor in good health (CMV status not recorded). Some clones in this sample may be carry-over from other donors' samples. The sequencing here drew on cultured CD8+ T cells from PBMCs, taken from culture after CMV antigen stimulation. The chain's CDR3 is CASRGQGRSGELFF. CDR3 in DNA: TGTGCCAGCAGGGGACAGGGGAGGAGCGGGGAGCTGTTTTTT.